This entry lists 6 T cell receptor beta chains sequenced from one sample in a study of blood T cells in healthy people across ages. A second PCR of roughly 7 to 11 cycles used a sample-barcoded 5' primer and a J-beta primer mix. TCRdb used MiXCR to reprocess the 5' RACE reads, holding one entry per CDR3 protein. The sample consists of 600,000 to 650,000 distinct CDR3 sequences, 45% to 65% of them appearing once. Sample: blood. These receptor sequences come from a man in his sixties in good health.

V usage is TRBV11-2 and J usage is TRBJ2-3; D gene uncertain. Germline CDR1 and CDR2: SGHAT and FQNNGV. The CDR3 length is 15 residues. The germline V and J ends were trimmed by 5 bases and 3 bases, with 15 bases remaining between them. The CDR3 DNA reads as TGTGCCAGCAGCATCCTAATGAGTGGGACAGATACGCAGTATTTT. It encodes CASSILMSGTDTQYF.

Here the CDR3 DNA reads TGCAGTGCTAGACCGGCAGGGAAGGGGTTCACCTTC. It encodes CSARPAGKGFTF. The chain couples TRBV20-1 to TRBJ1-2; TRBD1 is a possible D gene (5 bases). V shed 2 bases and J shed 13 bases, with 17 bases lying between them. CDR3 length: 12 amino acids. Germline values: CDR1 DFQATT, CDR2 SNEGSKA (reference sequence).

In nucleotides, the CDR3 is TGCAGTGCTAGAGATCCGGGGGGTTACTCCTACAATGAGCAGTTCTTC. This codes for CSARDPGGYSYNEQFF. The genes are TRBV20-1 and TRBJ2-1; TRBD2 matches 7 bases. V lost 0 bases and J lost 0; bases outside the gene matches: 5. This CDR3 region has 16 residues. The germline gives CDR1 DFQATT, CDR2 SNEGSKA (reference sequence).

The rearrangement links TRBV29-1 to TRBJ1-2; 8 bases map to TRBD1. Germline trimming cut 6 bases from V and 4 bases from J; bases unmatched to any gene: 10. Germline V gene data show CDR1 as SQVTM and CDR2 as ANQGSEA. CDR3 length: 14 residues. The CDR3 loop is CSVGTADRAYGYTF. The CDR3 coding sequence is TGCAGCGTGGGCACCGCGGACAGGGCCTATGGCTACACCTTC.

V and J are TRBV29-1 and TRBJ1-1; D gene ambiguous. V dropped 0 bases and J dropped 4 bases, with 9 bases sitting between them. CDR1 SQVTM and CDR2 ANQGSEA come from the germline V gene. CDR3 length: 13 amino acids. Here the CDR3 DNA reads TGCAGCGTTGAAGATCAGGTGGGCACTGAAGCTTTCTTT. This codes for CSVEDQVGTEAFF.

This clonotype was counted between two and nine times. V usage is TRBV5-1 and J usage is TRBJ1-2, with 8 bases identical to TRBD1. CDR1 and CDR2 (germline): SGHRS, YFSETQ. V lost 2 bases to trimming and J lost 8 bases; unmatched junction nucleotides: 17. The CDR3 sequence is 17 residues long. CDR3 protein: CASSFLGTGPGLEGYTF. The CDR3 DNA follows: TGCGCCAGCAGCTTTTTAGGGACAGGTCCAGGGTTGGAGGGCTACACCTTC.